A selection of T cell receptor beta chains follows, all from one sample in a study of blood T cell repertoires in COVID-19. The repertoire was sequenced with immunoSEQ multiplex PCR; TCRdb's copy has only in-frame clones and lacks some. The sample consists of roughly 150,000 clones, approximately 90% of them appearing once. Sequenced material: peripheral blood. These receptors came from a man aged 45-65 years who had recovered from COVID-19. Each CDR3 is given with its conserved first and last residue. D genes are given only for firm matches. Some rows mark clone size as missing; the rest say once, few, many or name a class of expanded clone.

J gene	V gene	D gene	clone size	CDR3 protein	CDR3 DNA
TRBJ2-2	TRBV5-5	-	once	CASSLKMGATGELFF	TGTGCCAGCAGCTTGAAGATGGGGGCCACCGGGGAGCTGTTTTTT
TRBJ1-1	TRBV28	TRBD1	-	CASSLMTGGLEGTEAFF	TGTGCCAGCAGTTTAATGACAGGGGGCCTGGAAGGCACTGAAGCTTTCTTT
TRBJ2-7	TRBV5-8	TRBD1	-	CASSLAGGRTYEQYF	TGTGCCAGCAGTCTCGCAGGGGGCAGGACCTACGAGCAGTACTTC
TRBJ2-7	TRBV11-2	-	-	CASSLDLGTVYYEQYF	TGTGCCAGCAGCTTAGATCTAGGGACTGTATACTACGAGCAGTACTTC
TRBJ1-6	TRBV21-1	-	-	CASSKTREHNSPLHF	TGTGCCAGCAGCAAAACCCGGGAGCATAATTCACCCCTCCACTTT
TRBJ1-1	TRBV19	-	-	CASSMNREKTEAFF	TGTGCCAGTAGTATGAACAGGGAGAAGACTGAAGCTTTCTTT
TRBJ1-2	TRBV3-1/TRBV3-2	-	-	CASSQIGGDGYTF	TGTGCCAGCAGCCAAATTGGAGGGGATGGCTACACCTTC
TRBJ2-2	TRBV7-7	TRBD1	-	CASSPQGASTGELFF	TGTGCCAGCAGCCCTCAGGGGGCTAGTACCGGGGAGCTGTTTTTT
TRBJ1-2	TRBV6-2/TRBV6-3	-	few	CASSRTGTGNGYTF	TGTGCCAGCAGCCGCACAGGGACGGGCAATGGCTACACCTTC
TRBJ2-2	TRBV4-2	TRBD2	-	CASSQDGGADTGELFF	TGTGCCAGCAGCCAAGACGGGGGGGCGGACACCGGGGAGCTGTTTTTT
TRBJ2-3	TRBV3-1/TRBV3-2	TRBD2	-	CASSSRTSGGANTQYF	TGTGCCAGCAGCAGCCGGACTAGCGGGGGGGCGAATACGCAGTATTTT
TRBJ2-7	TRBV5-1	TRBD2	-	CASSPTSAGGPHEQYF	TGCGCCAGCAGCCCTACTTCAGCGGGAGGGCCCCACGAGCAGTACTTC
TRBJ2-7	TRBV6-5	TRBD2	-	CASSYLWGDYSYEQYF	TGTGCCAGCAGTTACCTCTGGGGGGACTACTCCTACGAGCAGTACTTC
TRBJ2-7	TRBV7-2	TRBD1	-	CASSDGQGSYEQYF	TGTGCCAGCAGTGATGGACAGGGCTCCTACGAGCAGTACTTC
TRBJ1-2	TRBV7-8	-	-	CASSLARSEHGYTF	TGTGCCAGCAGCTTAGCGCGGTCGGAACATGGCTACACCTTC
TRBJ2-7	TRBV27	-	-	CASSSRYEQYF	TGTGCCAGCAGTAGTAGATACGAGCAGTACTTC
TRBJ2-5	TRBV5-1	-	-	CASSLVQETQYF	TGCGCCAGCAGCTTGGTCCAGGAGACCCAGTACTTC
TRBJ1-3	TRBV28	-	-	CASSKPARNTIYF	TGTGCCAGCAGTAAACCGGCTAGGAACACCATATATTTT
TRBJ1-2	TRBV7-9	-	once	CASSLAEYGYTF	TGTGCCAGCAGCTTAGCAGAGTATGGCTACACCTTC
TRBJ2-3	TRBV29-1	-	-	CSVLAGGTDTQYF	TGCAGCGTTCTGGCAGGGGGGACAGATACGCAGTATTTT
TRBJ2-7	TRBV12-3/TRBV12-4	-	-	CASSYGSRAEQYF	TGTGCCAGCAGTTACGGGAGCCGGGCCGAGCAGTACTTC
TRBJ1-2	TRBV7-9	-	-	CASSPGQNYGYTF	TGTGCCAGCAGCCCCGGACAGAACTATGGCTACACCTTC
TRBJ2-3	TRBV10-3	TRBD2	-	CAISEQLAGTDTQYF	TGTGCCATCAGTGAGCAACTAGCGGGCACAGATACGCAGTATTTT
TRBJ1-2	TRBV6-6	-	-	CASTRGQPSGYTF	TGTGCCAGCACCCGCGGACAGCCCAGCGGCTACACCTTC
TRBJ2-3	TRBV27	TRBD2	-	CASSRRGLAASTDTQYF	TGTGCCAGCAGTAGACGGGGACTAGCGGCTAGCACAGATACGCAGTATTTT
TRBJ2-1	TRBV19	TRBD2	-	CASSSPPGTSRLYNEQFF	TGTGCCAGTAGTTCCCCCCCCGGGACTAGCAGACTATACAATGAGCAGTTCTTC
TRBJ1-6	TRBV28	TRBD1	-	CASSLPWGRGNSPLHF	TGTGCCAGCAGTTTACCTTGGGGCAGGGGGAATTCACCCCTCCACTTT
TRBJ1-2	TRBV27	TRBD1	-	CASSRDSLYGYTF	TGTGCCAGCAGTAGGGACAGCCTATATGGCTACACCTTC
TRBJ2-3	TRBV5-6	TRBD2	-	CASSPIPTSGSPDTQYF	TGTGCCAGCAGCCCCATCCCGACTAGCGGGAGTCCAGATACGCAGTATTTT
TRBJ1-1	TRBV5-1	TRBD1	-	CASRDSLNTEAFF	TGCGCCAGCCGGGACAGCTTGAACACTGAAGCTTTCTTT
TRBJ1-4	TRBV6-2/TRBV6-3	TRBD1	-	CASSYSTGGNEKLFF	TGTGCCAGCAGTTACTCAACAGGGGGAAATGAAAAACTGTTTTTT
TRBJ2-1	TRBV2	TRBD2	-	CASRELAGAYNEQFF	TGTGCCAGCAGAGAACTAGCGGGGGCCTACAATGAGCAGTTCTTC
TRBJ1-4	TRBV4-1	TRBD1	-	CASSQVSVGQGDEKLFF	TGCGCCAGCAGCCAAGTTTCTGTCGGACAGGGGGATGAAAAACTGTTTTTT
TRBJ2-3	TRBV20-1	TRBD2	-	CSASALAGVPDTQYF	TGCAGTGCTAGTGCTCTAGCGGGGGTCCCAGATACGCAGTATTTT
TRBJ2-7	TRBV5-1	-	-	CASSLGQASAEQYF	TGCGCCAGCAGCTTGGGACAGGCCTCGGCCGAGCAGTACTTC
TRBJ1-6	TRBV7-2	TRBD1	few	CASTLRGLRNSPLHF	TGTGCCAGCACCCTTAGGGGGCTACGGAATTCACCCCTCCACTTT
TRBJ2-7	TRBV23-1	TRBD1	-	CASSQFGQGTTTYEQYF	TGCGCCAGCAGTCAATTTGGACAGGGTACCACTACCTACGAGCAGTACTTC
TRBJ2-5	TRBV6-5	TRBD1	-	CASRKRQGAWETQYF	TGTGCCAGCAGGAAACGACAGGGGGCTTGGGAGACCCAGTACTTC